These 14 T cell receptor beta chains were all obtained from the same sample, sequenced in a study of Ad26.COV2.S vaccination and SARS-CoV-2 variants (dated by TCRdb to the early 2020s). The intended sense of this specimen's treatment or condition label: approximately 18 received Ad26.COV2.S at low or high dose, single or two shots; 5 received placebo; per-sample allocation not given. For vaccine and placebo recipients, the sequenced repertoires came from samples collected on day 63 after the first injection. Libraries came from the immunoSEQ multiplex PCR assay. The immuneACCESS repertoire file appears here via TCRdb, limited to in-frame rearrangements. These files lack a portion of the clones; in checked studies, under half of the deficit traces to unresolved V genes, and the cause of the others is not known. The sample contains hundreds of thousands of clones, around 87% of them found a single time. Of the sample, under 4% falls within the top ten clones.

The sequences come from peripheral blood, collected in a trial of Ad26.COV2.S vaccine versus placebo. All receptors derive from a person between 18 and 59 years old who received the Ad26.COV2.S COVID-19 vaccine or a placebo.

The J gene is TRBJ1-1, the V gene TRBV10-1, with D possibly TRBD1 on 5 matching bases. CDR3 size: 14 residues. V lost 5 bases, J lost 6 bases, and 16 bases lay in between. Germline CDR1 reads WNHNN; CDR2 reads SYGVQD (reference sequence). CDR3 coding DNA: TGCGCCAGCAGTTCACGACTCCAAGGGGCTGAAGCTTTCTTT. Protein: CASSSRLQGAEAFF.

This chain uses TRBV4-1 with TRBJ1-6; TRBD1 is a possible D gene (6 bases). The CDR3 length is 16 residues. From germline, CDR1 is MGHRA and CDR2 YSYEKL. Trimming removed 4 bases at V and 8 bases at J, with 18 bases between. The CDR3 region is CASSPGSGQWDSPLHF. The DNA for the CDR3 is TGCGCCAGCAGCCCAGGGTCGGGACAATGGGATTCACCCCTCCACTTT.

The genes are TRBV4-1 and TRBJ2-5; the D gene is possibly TRBD1 (6 bases). Germline V gives CDR1 MGHRA, CDR2 YSYEKL. The V and J ends lost 0 bases and 5 bases respectively, with 22 bases between them. The CDR3 has 18 amino acids. In nucleotides, the CDR3 is TGCGCCAGCAGCCAAGATAGGTTTGCCAGGGGTTCGTGGGAGACCCAGTACTTC. It specifies CASSQDRFARGSWETQYF.

The V gene is TRBV30, the J gene TRBJ2-7; D is ambiguous. Germline lookup yields CDR1 GTSNPN and CDR2 SVGIG (reference sequence). The CDR3 totals 12 residues. V gave up 1 base and J gave up 3 bases, with 7 bases separating them. This chain's CDR3 is CAWSASHYEQYF. Here the CDR3 DNA reads TGTGCCTGGAGTGCAAGTCACTACGAGCAGTACTTC.

This chain connects TRBV30 to TRBJ1-1; D is possibly TRBD1 (5 bases). Germline lookup yields CDR1 GTSNPN and CDR2 SVGIG (reference sequence). V was pared by 3 bases and J by 11 bases, with 19 bases between. The CDR3 consists of 13 residues. The CDR3 DNA reads as TGTGCCTGGAGCGGCGGGGGAGGGGAGCGTGCTTTCTTT. This sequence encodes CAWSGGGGERAFF.

The CDR3 nucleotides read TGTGCCAGCAGCTTAGGGACTACATCAGCCTACGAGCAGTACTTC. Translated: CASSLGTTSAYEQYF. This chain uses TRBV7-2 with TRBJ2-7; weak D call: TRBD2 (6 bases). The CDR3 length is 15 residues. V was clipped by 1 base and J by 2 bases, with 12 bases between them. Germline-derived CDR1 and CDR2 are SGHTA and FQGNSA.

V usage is TRBV2 and J usage is TRBJ2-7; 10 bases agree with TRBD2. Germline V gene data show CDR1 as SNHLY and CDR2 as FYNNEI. V lost 9 bases, J lost 3 bases, and 11 bases stayed unmatched. This CDR3 has 15 amino acids. The CDR3, as DNA: TGTGCCAGTTTAGTTTCTGGACTAGCGGACTACGAGCAGTACTTC. Translation gives CASLVSGLADYEQYF. Supplemented by reference TRBV2 and TRBJ2-7, the full variable domain reads EPEVTQTPSHQVTQMGQEVILRCVPISNHLYFYWYRQILGQKVEFLVSFYNNEISEKSEIFDDQFSVERPDGSNFTLKIRSTKLEDSAMYFCASLVSGLADYEQYFGPGTRLTVT.

This clone showed up just once. CDR3 region: CSVEDPSGRATDTQYF. For the CDR3, the DNA is TGCAGCGTTGAAGATCCTAGCGGGAGGGCTACAGATACGCAGTATTTT. V and J are TRBV29-1 and TRBJ2-3, with 12 bases identical to TRBD2. The junction had 4 bases not matched to a gene; V was cut back by 0 bases and J by 3 bases. CDR3 length: 16 residues. Germline V gene lookup returns CDR1 SQVTM and CDR2 ANQGSEA.

This chain uses TRBV9 with TRBJ2-7, with 10 bases lining up with TRBD1. Germline assignment: CDR1 SGDLS and CDR2 YYNGEE. J was trimmed by 7 bases and V by 4 bases; bases with no gene match: 5. The CDR3 is made up of 13 amino acids. The CDR3 reads CASSRTGGSEQYF. The CDR3 DNA follows: TGTGCCAGCAGCCGGACAGGGGGGAGTGAGCAGTACTTC.

The CDR3 loop reads CASLRDPGFYEQYF. The CDR3 DNA follows: TGTGCCAGCCTCCGGGACCCGGGGTTTTACGAGCAGTACTTC. The chain links TRBV2 to TRBJ2-7; D might be TRBD1 or TRBD2, each matching 5 bases. The CDR3 totals 14 residues. The V end was cut by 8 bases, the J end by 4 bases, with 18 bases between. Germline CDR1 reads SNHLY; CDR2 reads FYNNEI.

The gene calls are TRBV28 and TRBJ1-2, with D maybe TRBD1 (5 bases). CDR3 length equals 14 residues. In germline, CDR1 is MDHEN, CDR2 SYDVKM. Deletions cut 5 bases from V and 0 bases from J, with 10 bases between. The CDR3 bases are TGTGCCAGCAGTGCGACAGTTACTAACTATGGCTACACCTTC. As protein: CASSATVTNYGYTF.

DNA of the CDR3: TGTGCCAGCAGGAAGACAGTTTTGTCCTACGAGCAGTACTTC. Protein sequence: CASRKTVLSYEQYF. This chain links TRBV2 with TRBJ2-7, with D tentatively TRBD1 (5 bases). The V and J ends lost 6 bases and 1 base respectively, with 13 bases between them. Germline CDR1 SNHLY, CDR2 FYNNEI. The CDR3 consists of 14 residues.

CDR3 residues: CASSQGRQPQHF. In DNA form, the CDR3 reads TGTGCCAGCAGTCAGGGACGTCAGCCCCAGCATTTT. The rearrangement joins TRBV12-3 or TRBV12-4 to TRBJ1-5, with D perhaps TRBD1 (5 bases). The ends were cut back, 5 bases at V and 6 bases at J, with 8 bases in the middle. This CDR3 is 12 amino acids long.

In its sample, this clone was seen once. This rearrangement joins TRBV24-1 to TRBJ2-1; D gene ambiguous. The V gene lost 2 bases and the J gene lost 5 bases, with 0 bases spanning the gap. The CDR3 totals 11 residues. The germline gives CDR1 KGHDR, CDR2 SFDVKD. In DNA form, the CDR3 reads TGTGCCACCAGTGATTACAATGAGCAGTTCTTC. Residues: CATSDYNEQFF.